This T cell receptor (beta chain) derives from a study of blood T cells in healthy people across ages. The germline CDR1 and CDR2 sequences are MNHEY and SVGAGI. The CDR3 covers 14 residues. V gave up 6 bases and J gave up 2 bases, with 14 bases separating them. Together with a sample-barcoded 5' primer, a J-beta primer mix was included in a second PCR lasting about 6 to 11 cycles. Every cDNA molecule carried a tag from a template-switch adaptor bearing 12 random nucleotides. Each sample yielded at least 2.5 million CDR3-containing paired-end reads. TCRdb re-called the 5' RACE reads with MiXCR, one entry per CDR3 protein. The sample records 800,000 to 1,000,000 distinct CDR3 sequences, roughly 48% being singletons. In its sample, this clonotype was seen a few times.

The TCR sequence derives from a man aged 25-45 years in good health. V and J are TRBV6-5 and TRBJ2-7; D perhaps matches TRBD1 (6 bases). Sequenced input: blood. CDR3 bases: TGTGCCAGCAGAGATAGACAGGTAACCTACGAGCAGTACTTC. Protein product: CASRDRQVTYEQYF.